This T cell receptor beta chain was observed in a study of shared clonotypes between healthy human individuals. Per the germline V gene, CDR1 is MNHEY and CDR2 is SVGAGI. The CDR3 has 13 residues. Trimming shortened V by 0 bases and J by 4 bases, and 6 bases separated the two germline ends. CD45RO-negative cells were positively selected for CCR7, leaving out terminally differentiated effector memory CD45RA+ cells. Sequencing was performed with immunoSEQ multiplex PCR; in TCRdb, only in-frame clones are kept and a portion is missing. The sample comprises around 610,000 clones, approximately 96% of which are singletons, and more than 0.085% rests with the top ten.

The receptor's source is a woman aged 25 to 39 in good health. The J gene is TRBJ1-2, the V gene TRBV6-5; D is unclear. Specimen: naive CD8+ T cells sorted from blood. The CDR3 loop is CASSYSNSYGYTF. The CDR3 DNA follows: TGTGCCAGCAGTTACTCTAACAGCTATGGCTACACCTTC.